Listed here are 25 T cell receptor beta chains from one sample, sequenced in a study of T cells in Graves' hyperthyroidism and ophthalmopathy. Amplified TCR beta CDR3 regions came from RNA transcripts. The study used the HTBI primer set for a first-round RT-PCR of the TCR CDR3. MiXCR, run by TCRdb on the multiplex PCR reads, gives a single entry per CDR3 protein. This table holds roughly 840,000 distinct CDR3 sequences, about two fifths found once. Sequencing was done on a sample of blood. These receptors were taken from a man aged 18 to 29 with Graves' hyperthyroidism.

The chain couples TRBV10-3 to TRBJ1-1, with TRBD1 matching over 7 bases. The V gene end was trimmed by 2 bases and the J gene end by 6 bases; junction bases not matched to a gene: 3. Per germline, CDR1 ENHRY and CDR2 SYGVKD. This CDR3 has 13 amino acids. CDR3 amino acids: CAISEQGVAEAFF. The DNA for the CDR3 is TGTGCCATCAGTGAGCAGGGGGTCGCTGAAGCTTTCTTT.

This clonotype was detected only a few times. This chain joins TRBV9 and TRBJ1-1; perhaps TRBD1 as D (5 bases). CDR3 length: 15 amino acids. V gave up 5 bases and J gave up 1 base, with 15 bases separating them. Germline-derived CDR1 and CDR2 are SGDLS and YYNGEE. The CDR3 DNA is TGTGCCAGCAGTCTTGCGGGGCTCAGGAACACTGAAGCTTTCTTT. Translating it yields CASSLAGLRNTEAFF.

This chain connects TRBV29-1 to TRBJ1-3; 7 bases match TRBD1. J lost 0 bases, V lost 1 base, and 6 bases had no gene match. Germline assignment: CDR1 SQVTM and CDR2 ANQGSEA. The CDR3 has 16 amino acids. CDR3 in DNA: TGCAGCGTTGAAGTAGGGGGCACAAACTCTGGAAACACCATATATTTT. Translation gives CSVEVGGTNSGNTIYF.

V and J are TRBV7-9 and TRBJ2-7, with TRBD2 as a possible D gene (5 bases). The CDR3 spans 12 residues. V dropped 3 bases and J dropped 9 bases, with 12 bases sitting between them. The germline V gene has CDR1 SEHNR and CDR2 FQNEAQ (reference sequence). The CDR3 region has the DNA TGTGCCAGCAGCTTCCGGGGAGACGGGCAGTACTTC. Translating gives CASSFRGDGQYF. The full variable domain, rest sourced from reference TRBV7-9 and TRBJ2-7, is DTGVSQNPRHKITKRGQNVTFRCDPISEHNRLYWYRQTLGQGPEFLTYFQNEAQLEKSRLLSDRFSAERPKGSFSTLEIQRTEQGDSAMYLCASSFRGDGQYFGPGTRLTVT.

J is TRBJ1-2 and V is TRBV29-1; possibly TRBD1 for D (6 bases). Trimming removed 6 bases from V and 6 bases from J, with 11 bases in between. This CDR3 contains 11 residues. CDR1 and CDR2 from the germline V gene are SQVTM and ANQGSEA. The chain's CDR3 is CSVWGPDGYTF. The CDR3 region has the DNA TGCAGCGTGTGGGGGCCGGATGGCTACACCTTC.

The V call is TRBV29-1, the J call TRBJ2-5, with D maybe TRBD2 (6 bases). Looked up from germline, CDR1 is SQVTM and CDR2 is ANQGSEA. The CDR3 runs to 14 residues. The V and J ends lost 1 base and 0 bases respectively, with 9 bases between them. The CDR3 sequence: CSVEVGGYQETQYF. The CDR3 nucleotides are TGCAGCGTTGAAGTCGGGGGATACCAAGAGACCCAGTACTTC.

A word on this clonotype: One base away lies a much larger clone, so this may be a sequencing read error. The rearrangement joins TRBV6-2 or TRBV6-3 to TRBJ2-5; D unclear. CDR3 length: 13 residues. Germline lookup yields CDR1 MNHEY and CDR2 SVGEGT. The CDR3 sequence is CASSSRSQETQHF. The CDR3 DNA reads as TGTGCCAGCAGTTCCCGATCTCAAGAGACCCAGCACTTC.

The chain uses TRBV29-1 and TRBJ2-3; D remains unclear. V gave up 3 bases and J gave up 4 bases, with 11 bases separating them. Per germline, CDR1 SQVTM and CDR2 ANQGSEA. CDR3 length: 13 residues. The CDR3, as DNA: TGCAGCGTTGATCTCGGCCTCCCAGATACGCAGTATTTT. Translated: CSVDLGLPDTQYF.

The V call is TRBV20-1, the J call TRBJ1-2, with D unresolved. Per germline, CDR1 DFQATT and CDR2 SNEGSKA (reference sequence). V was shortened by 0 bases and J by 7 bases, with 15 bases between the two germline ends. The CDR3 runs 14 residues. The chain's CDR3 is CSARDPQRGGGYTF. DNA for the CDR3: TGCAGTGCTAGAGATCCCCAACGGGGTGGTGGCTACACCTTC.

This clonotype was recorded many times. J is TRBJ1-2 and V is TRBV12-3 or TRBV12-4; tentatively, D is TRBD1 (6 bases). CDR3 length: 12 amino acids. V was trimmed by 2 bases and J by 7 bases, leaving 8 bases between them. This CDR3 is CASSLNRVGYTF. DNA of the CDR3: TGTGCCAGCAGTTTAAACAGGGTTGGCTACACCTTC.

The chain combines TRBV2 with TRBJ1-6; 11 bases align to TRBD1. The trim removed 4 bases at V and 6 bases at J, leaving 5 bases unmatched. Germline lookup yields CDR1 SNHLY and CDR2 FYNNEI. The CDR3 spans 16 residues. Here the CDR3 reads CASSVDRGQRNSPLHF. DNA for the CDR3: TGTGCCAGCAGTGTGGACAGGGGGCAACGTAATTCACCCCTCCACTTT.

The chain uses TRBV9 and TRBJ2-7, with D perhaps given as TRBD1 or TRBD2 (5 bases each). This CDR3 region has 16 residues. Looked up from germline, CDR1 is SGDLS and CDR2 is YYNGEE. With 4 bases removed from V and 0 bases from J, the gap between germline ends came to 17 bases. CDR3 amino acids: CASSPSSGAASYEQYF. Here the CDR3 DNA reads TGTGCCAGCAGCCCATCCTCCGGGGCAGCCTCCTACGAGCAGTACTTC.

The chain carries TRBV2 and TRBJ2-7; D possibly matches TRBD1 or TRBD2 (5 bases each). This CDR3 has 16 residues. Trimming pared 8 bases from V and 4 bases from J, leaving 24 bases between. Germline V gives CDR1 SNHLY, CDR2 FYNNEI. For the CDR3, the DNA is TGTGCCAGCTCACCATACCGGGACCAGCGCGCATACGAGCAGTACTTC. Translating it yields CASSPYRDQRAYEQYF.

The DNA for the CDR3 is TGCGCCAGCAGCCAAGGAAGGTGGGCCCCGGCTTTCTTT. Translation: CASSQGRWAPAFF. The chain links TRBV4-1 to TRBJ1-1; D uncertain. Germline V gene lookup returns CDR1 MGHRA and CDR2 YSYEKL. Trimming shortened V by 1 base and J by 11 bases, and 14 bases separated the two germline ends. The CDR3 is made up of 13 amino acids.

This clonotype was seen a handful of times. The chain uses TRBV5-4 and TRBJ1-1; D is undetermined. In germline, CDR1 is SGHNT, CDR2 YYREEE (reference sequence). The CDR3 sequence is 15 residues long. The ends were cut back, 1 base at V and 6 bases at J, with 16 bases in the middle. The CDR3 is CASSLNPQSAAEAFF. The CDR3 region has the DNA TGTGCCAGCAGCTTGAACCCACAGAGCGCCGCTGAAGCTTTCTTT. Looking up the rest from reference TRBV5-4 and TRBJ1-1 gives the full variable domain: ETGVTQSPTHLIKTRGQQVTLRCSSQSGHNTVSWYQQALGQGPQFIFQYYREEENGRGNFPPRFSGLQFPNYSSELNVNALELDDSALYLCASSLNPQSAAEAFFGQGTRLTVV.

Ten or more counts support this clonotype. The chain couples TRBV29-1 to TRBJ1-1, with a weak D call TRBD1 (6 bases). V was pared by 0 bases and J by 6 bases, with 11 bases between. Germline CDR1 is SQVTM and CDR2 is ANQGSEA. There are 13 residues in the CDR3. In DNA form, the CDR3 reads TGCAGCGTTGAAGAAAGGGGGGCGGCTGAAGCTTTCTTT. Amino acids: CSVEERGAAEAFF. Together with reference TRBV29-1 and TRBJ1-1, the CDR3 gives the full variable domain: SAVISQKPSRDICQRGTSLTIQCQVDSQVTMMFWYRQQPGQSLTLIATANQGSEATYESGFVIDKFPISRPNLTFSTLTVSNMSPEDSSIYLCSVEERGAAEAFFGQGTRLTVV.

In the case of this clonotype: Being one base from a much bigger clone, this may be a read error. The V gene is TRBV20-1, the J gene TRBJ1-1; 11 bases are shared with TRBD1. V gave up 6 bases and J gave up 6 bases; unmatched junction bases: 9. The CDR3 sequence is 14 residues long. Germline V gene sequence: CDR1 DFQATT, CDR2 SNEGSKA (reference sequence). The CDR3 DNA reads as TGCAGTGCAACGGACAGGGGGCGATTCGCTGAAGCTTTCTTT. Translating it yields CSATDRGRFAEAFF.

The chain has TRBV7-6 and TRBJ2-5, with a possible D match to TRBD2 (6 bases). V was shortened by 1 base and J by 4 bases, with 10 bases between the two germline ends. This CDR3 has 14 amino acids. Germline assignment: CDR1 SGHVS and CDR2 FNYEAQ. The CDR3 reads CASSLGGGTETQYF. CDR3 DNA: TGTGCCAGCAGCTTAGGGGGCGGGACAGAGACCCAGTACTTC.

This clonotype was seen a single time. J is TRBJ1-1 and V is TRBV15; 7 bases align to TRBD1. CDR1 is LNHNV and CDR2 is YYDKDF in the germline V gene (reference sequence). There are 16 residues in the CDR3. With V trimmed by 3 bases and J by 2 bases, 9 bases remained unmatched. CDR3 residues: CATSSLTGTANTEAFF. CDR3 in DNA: TGTGCCACCAGCAGCTTAACAGGGACAGCCAACACTGAAGCTTTCTTT.

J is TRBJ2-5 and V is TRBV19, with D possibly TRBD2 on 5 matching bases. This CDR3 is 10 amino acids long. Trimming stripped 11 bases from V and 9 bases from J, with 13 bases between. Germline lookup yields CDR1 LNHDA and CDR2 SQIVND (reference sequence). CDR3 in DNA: TGTGCCCGCTCGAAGGAGGCCCAGTACTTC. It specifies CARSKEAQYF.

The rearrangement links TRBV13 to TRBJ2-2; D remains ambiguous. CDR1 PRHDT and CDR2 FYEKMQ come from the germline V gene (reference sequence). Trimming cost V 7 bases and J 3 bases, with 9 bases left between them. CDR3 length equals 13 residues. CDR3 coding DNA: TGTGCCAGCATCGGTTCCTACACCGGGGAGCTGTTTTTT. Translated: CASIGSYTGELFF.

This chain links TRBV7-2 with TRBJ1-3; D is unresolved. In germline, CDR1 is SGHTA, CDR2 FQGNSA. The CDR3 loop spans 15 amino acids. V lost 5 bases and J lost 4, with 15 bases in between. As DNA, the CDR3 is TGTGCCAGCAGCCACCTCGCCGGGTCCGGAAACACCATATATTTT. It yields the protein CASSHLAGSGNTIYF.

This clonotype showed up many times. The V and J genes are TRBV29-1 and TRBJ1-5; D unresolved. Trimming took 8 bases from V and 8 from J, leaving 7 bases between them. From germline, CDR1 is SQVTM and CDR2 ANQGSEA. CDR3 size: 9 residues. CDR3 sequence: CSPSEPQHF. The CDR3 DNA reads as TGCAGCCCAAGCGAGCCCCAGCATTTT.

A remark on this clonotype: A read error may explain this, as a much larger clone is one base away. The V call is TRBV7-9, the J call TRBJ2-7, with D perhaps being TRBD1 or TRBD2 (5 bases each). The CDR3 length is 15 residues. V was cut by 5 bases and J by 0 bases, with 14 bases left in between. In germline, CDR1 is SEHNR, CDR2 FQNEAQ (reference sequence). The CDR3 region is CASSPPGRGSYEQYF. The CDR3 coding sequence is TGTGCCAGCAGCCCTCCGGGACGGGGCTCCTACGAGCAGTACTTC.

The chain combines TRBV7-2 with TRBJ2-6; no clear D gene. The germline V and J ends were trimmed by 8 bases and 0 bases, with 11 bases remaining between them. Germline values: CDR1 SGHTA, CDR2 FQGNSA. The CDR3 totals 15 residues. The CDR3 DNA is TGTGCCAGCTGCCCTGTAGGCTCTGGGGCCAACGTCCTGACTTTC. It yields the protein CASCPVGSGANVLTF.